This T cell receptor (beta chain) was sequenced during a study of cytotoxic CD8 clonotypes in ibrutinib-treated CLL (dated by TCRdb to the early 2020s). In the study overall: The cohort had around twelve relapsed/refractory and approximately 15 treatment-naive patients; 17 to 18 were IGHV unmutated. Responses were partial in some 24 patients and complete in 2; after median approximately 66 months follow-up, about 14 stayed in remission and 12 progressed. Response samples were taken after a median of about a year on treatment, ranging from about 6 to 40 months. On average, each sample yielded hundreds of thousands of productive templates and tens of thousands of productive rearrangements. Longitudinal samples were available for about 30% of the 86 trial participants. Cryopreserved peripheral blood mononuclear cells were collected at three points: before therapy, at response, and at either sustained remission or disease progression. All remission and progressive disease samples were collected while patients were still receiving ibrutinib.

The time point label for this specimen denotes: approximately 25 months on ibrutinib. For TCR beta library preparation, approximately 2 micrograms of genomic DNA were extracted from the cryopreserved PBMCs. Longitudinal blood samples from CLL patients receiving ibrutinib monotherapy were subjected to high-throughput TCR beta sequencing. The patients took part in an open-label, single-center phase 2 trial of ibrutinib monotherapy. Study-wide conclusions, independent of this receptor: Baseline clonality exceeded that of age-matched healthy donors and correlated strongly with circulating CD8+ T-cell counts. Clonality rose at ibrutinib response, remained stable during sustained remission, and dropped back toward baseline at progression. Public clonotypes were rare and either shrank or stayed stable during treatment, and the rise in clonality at ibrutinib response reflected expansion of private clonotypes. Sampling times were not matched between patients in sustained remission and patients whose disease was progressing, and lymph node repertoires were not examined.

With regard to this clone: Its antigen target is currently unknown. No base quality values were provided; no much bigger clone lies one nucleotide off.

The goal of deep resolution MiSeq sequencing was a depth between 1 in 1 million and 1 in 200,000 T cells, and coverage averaged 10x per clonotype. TCR beta libraries were generated with the immunoSEQ hsTCRB Kit. As for the authors' bioinformatics: ImmunoSEQ Data Assistant and ImmunoSEQ Analyzer were used for data analysis, and V, D and J genes were assigned according to IMGT definitions. Clonality, which ranges from 0 to 1, was calculated as one minus the normalized Shannon entropy of productive rearrangement frequencies. Only overrepresented clonotypes making up at least 0.05% of each patient's repertoire were included in the public clonotype analysis. Repertoires from roughly 13 age-matched healthy donors in immuneACCESS were used as clonality controls. In TCRdb, the immuneACCESS table is reduced to in-frame sequences with V and J assigned. These tables do not hold every clone; where another copy was compared, an unresolved V gene accounts for under half, and the others remain unexplained. V and J calls and clone size are given by that table; D and trimming were obtained from the DNA. The sample profile shows more than 200,000 clones; 60% to 75% of them were found once. In total, the top ten clones hold 15% to 17% of the sample.

V is shortened by 10 bases, J by 5 bases, and the region joining them spans 26 bases. Counted from cysteine to phenylalanine, this CDR3 has 16 amino acids. Only CDR3 DNA remains: 48 bases, in frame from the first base. CDR1 and CDR2 are read off the germline V gene (reference sequence) as WNHNN and SYGVQD. The TCR sequence derives from a human donor with chronic lymphocytic leukemia. The sequence joins TRBV10-1 to TRBJ2-5, and perhaps TRBD2 as D gene, on 6 matching bases. The specimen was PBMCs, collected after 24 months of ibrutinib treatment. The nucleotides are TGCGCCACTCCGAAGGGGTGCTGGCGGGGAAGGGAGACCCAGTACTTC. It specifies CATPKGCWRGRETQYF.